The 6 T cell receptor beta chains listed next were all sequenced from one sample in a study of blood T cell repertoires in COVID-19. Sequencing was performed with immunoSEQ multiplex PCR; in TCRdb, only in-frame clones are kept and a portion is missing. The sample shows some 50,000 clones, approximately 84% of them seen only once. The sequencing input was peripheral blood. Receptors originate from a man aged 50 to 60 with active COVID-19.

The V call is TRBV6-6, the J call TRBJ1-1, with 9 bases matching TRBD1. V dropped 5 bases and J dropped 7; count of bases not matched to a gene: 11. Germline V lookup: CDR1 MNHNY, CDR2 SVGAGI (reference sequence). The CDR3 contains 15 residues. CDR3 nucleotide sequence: TGTGCCAGCAGTACTGGGACAGGGATTCTCCATGAAGCTTTCTTT. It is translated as CASSTGTGILHEAFF.

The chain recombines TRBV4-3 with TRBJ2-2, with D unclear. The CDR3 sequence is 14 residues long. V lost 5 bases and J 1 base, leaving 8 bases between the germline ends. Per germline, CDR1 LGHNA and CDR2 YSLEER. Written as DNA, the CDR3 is TGCGCCAGCAGCTTTGGAGTGAACACCGGGGAGCTGTTTTTT. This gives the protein CASSFGVNTGELFF.

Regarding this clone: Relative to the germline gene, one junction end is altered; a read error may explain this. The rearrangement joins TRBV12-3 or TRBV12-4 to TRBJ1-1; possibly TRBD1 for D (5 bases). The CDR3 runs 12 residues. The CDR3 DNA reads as TGTGCCAGCAGTTTGGAGGAGCGGGGGAGGGACTTT. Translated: CASSLEERGRDF.

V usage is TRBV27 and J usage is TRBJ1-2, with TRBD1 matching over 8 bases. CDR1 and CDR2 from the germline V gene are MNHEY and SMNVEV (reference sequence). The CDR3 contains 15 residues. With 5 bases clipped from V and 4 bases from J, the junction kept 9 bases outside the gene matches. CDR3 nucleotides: TGTGCCAGCAGTATCCGGACAGGGTGGGTCTATGGCTACACCTTC. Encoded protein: CASSIRTGWVYGYTF.

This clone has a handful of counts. CDR3 sequence (DNA): TGTGCCAGCTCACCGGGGAGTGGGAGGACCTACGAGCAGTACTTC. It translates to CASSPGSGRTYEQYF. The chain joins TRBV18 to TRBJ2-7, with D perhaps matching TRBD2 (6 bases). The germline CDR1 and CDR2 sequences are KGHSH and LQKENI. V lost 3 bases and J lost 2, with 14 bases in between. This CDR3 contains 15 residues.

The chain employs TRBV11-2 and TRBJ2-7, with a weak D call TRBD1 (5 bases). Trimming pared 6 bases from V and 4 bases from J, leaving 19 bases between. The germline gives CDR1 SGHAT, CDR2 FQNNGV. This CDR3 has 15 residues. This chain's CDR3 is CASSLPSTGRYEQYF. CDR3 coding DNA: TGTGCCAGCAGTCTTCCCTCTACAGGAAGGTACGAGCAGTACTTC.